The next 13 T cell receptor beta chains were all read from a single sample in a study of identical twins. TCRdb reprocessed the 5' RACE reads with MiXCR, giving one entry per CDR3 protein. In the table there are about 530,000 distinct CDR3 sequences, around 22% of which are singletons. These data were also filed under a second study, of yellow fever vaccine responses in identical twins.

The specimen was CD4+ T cells sorted from blood. These receptor sequences come from a young woman in good health.

The gene calls are TRBV12-3 or TRBV12-4 and TRBJ2-5; 10 positions match TRBD1. The CDR3 sequence is 15 residues long. V was pared by 5 bases and J by 4 bases, with 7 bases of the junction left unmatched. CDR3 sequence: CASSRTGGIGETQYF. The CDR3 DNA is TGTGCCAGCAGTAGGACAGGGGGTATCGGAGAGACCCAGTACTTC.

This clonotype appeared a few times. The chain carries TRBV19 and TRBJ2-3, with a weak D call TRBD2 (6 bases). The V and J ends lost 10 bases and 2 bases respectively, with 19 bases between them. CDR1 is LNHDA, CDR2 SQIVND, per germline (reference sequence). This CDR3 is 15 amino acids long. Here the CDR3 reads CATGIGGTTTDTQYF. The DNA of the CDR3 is TGTGCCACTGGAATTGGGGGGACCACCACAGATACGCAGTATTTT.

V gene TRBV4-1 combines with J gene TRBJ2-3; TRBD2 matches at 14 bases. J lost 5 bases, V lost 5 bases, and 12 bases had no gene match. The CDR3 contains 18 residues. From germline, CDR1 is MGHRA and CDR2 YSYEKL. The CDR3 loop is CASSTTSGRALVLDTQYF. The CDR3 DNA is TGCGCCAGCAGCACGACTAGCGGGAGGGCCCTAGTATTAGATACGCAGTATTTT.

This clonotype was detected many times. V is TRBV12-3 or TRBV12-4 and J is TRBJ2-5; D might be TRBD1 or TRBD2, each matching 5 bases. Trimming took off 5 bases at V and 4 bases at J, with 23 bases between the two ends. This CDR3 is built from 17 residues. CDR3 sequence reads: CASSPLSGGSGRETQYF. The DNA for the CDR3 is TGTGCCAGCAGTCCCCTCAGTGGGGGATCGGGGCGAGAGACCCAGTACTTC.

This sequence joins TRBV20-1 and TRBJ2-7; tentative D call: TRBD2 (6 bases). Germline CDR1 is DFQATT and CDR2 is SNEGSKA (reference sequence). This CDR3 has 13 amino acids. V lost 4 bases, J lost 3 bases, and 13 bases lay in between. As DNA, the CDR3 is TGCAGTGCTAAAGGCGGGGCCAACTACGAGCAGTACTTC. It translates to CSAKGGANYEQYF.

The chain recombines TRBV12-3 or TRBV12-4 with TRBJ2-1; tentatively, D is TRBD1 or TRBD2 (5 bases each). V was cut by 3 bases and J by 7 bases, with 19 bases left in between. The CDR3 is 16 amino acids. In DNA form, the CDR3 reads TGTGCCAGCAGTTTCGGCCTTGGGACCCGAGGGAATGAGCAGTTCTTC. This translates into CASSFGLGTRGNEQFF.

The chain joins TRBV19 to TRBJ2-2; tentatively, D is TRBD1 (5 bases). The V end lost 11 bases, the J end lost 1 base, and 14 bases lay between the germline ends. The germline V gene encodes CDR1 LNHDA and CDR2 SQIVND (reference sequence). The CDR3 has 14 residues. The CDR3, as DNA: TGTGCCTCGAACCCCCAGGGGAACACCGGGGAGCTGTTTTTT. Amino acid sequence: CASNPQGNTGELFF. Looking up the rest from reference TRBV19 and TRBJ2-2 gives the full variable domain: DGGITQSPKYLFRKEGQNVTLSCEQNLNHDAMYWYRQDPGQGLRLIYYSQIVNDFQKGDIAEGYSVSREKKESFPLTVTSAQKNPTAFYLCASNPQGNTGELFFGEGSRLTVL.

V usage is TRBV29-1 and J usage is TRBJ2-1; 9 nucleotides agree with TRBD2. Trimming took 4 bases from V and 4 from J; bases not matched to a gene: 17. This CDR3 region has 18 residues. Germline-derived CDR1 and CDR2 are SQVTM and ANQGSEA. The DNA of the CDR3 is TGCAGCGTTGCGGGTGATCGAGGGATCCTAGCGGGATACAATGAGCAGTTCTTC. Residues: CSVAGDRGILAGYNEQFF.

V usage is TRBV12-3 or TRBV12-4 and J usage is TRBJ2-1, with 8 bases fitting TRBD1. V lost 5 bases to trimming and J lost 10 bases; unmatched junction nucleotides: 10. The CDR3 loop spans 14 amino acids. This chain's CDR3 is CASSQQGGGREQFF. DNA of the CDR3: TGTGCCAGCAGTCAACAGGGGGGAGGCCGAGAGCAGTTCTTC.

This clonotype has more than one count but fewer than ten. V and J are TRBV7-9 and TRBJ1-2; 10 positions match TRBD1. With V trimmed by 5 bases and J by 10 bases, 4 bases remained unmatched. The CDR3 length is 12 residues. The germline gives CDR1 SEHNR, CDR2 FQNEAQ (reference sequence). The CDR3 protein is CASSGTGVFYTF. CDR3 bases: TGTGCCAGCAGCGGGACAGGGGTGTTCTACACCTTC. Using reference TRBV7-9 and TRBJ1-2 for the parts outside the CDR3, the full variable domain is DTGVSQNPRHKITKRGQNVTFRCDPISEHNRLYWYRQTLGQGPEFLTYFQNEAQLEKSRLLSDRFSAERPKGSFSTLEIQRTEQGDSAMYLCASSGTGVFYTFGSGTRLTVV.

Only a few counts were recorded for this clonotype. The chain uses TRBV28 and TRBJ2-7; D tentatively reads TRBD1 or TRBD2 (7 bases each). With 6 bases removed from V and 6 bases from J, the gap between germline ends came to 18 bases. The germline V gene encodes CDR1 MDHEN and CDR2 SYDVKM. The CDR3 runs to 14 residues. CDR3 nucleotides: TGTGCCAGCAGCTCAGGGGGAGGGTCCCGCGAGCAGTACTTC. This encodes CASSSGGGSREQYF. Drawing the rest from reference TRBV28 and TRBJ2-7, the complete variable domain is DVKVTQSSRYLVKRTGEKVFLECVQDMDHENMFWYRQDPGLGLRLIYFSYDVKMKEKGDIPEGYSVSREKKERFSLILESASTNQTSMYLCASSSGGGSREQYFGPGTRLTVT.

This clonotype turned up a few times. The chain combines TRBV15 with TRBJ2-1; 11 bases are shared with TRBD1. The CDR3 loop spans 15 amino acids. After removal of 1 base from V and 5 bases from J, the junction contained 1 base not matched to a gene. Germline V gene lookup returns CDR1 LNHNV and CDR2 YYDKDF (reference sequence). CDR3 region: CATSRAGQGDNEQFF. CDR3 in DNA: TGTGCCACCAGCAGAGCGGGACAGGGGGACAATGAGCAGTTCTTC.

Many counts were recorded for this clonotype. The CDR3 region is CASSSGPNTEAFF. The CDR3 DNA follows: TGTGCCAGCAGCTCGGGACCGAACACTGAAGCTTTCTTT. This rearrangement joins TRBV7-6 to TRBJ1-1; D might be TRBD1 (5 bases). Per germline, CDR1 SGHVS and CDR2 FNYEAQ. This CDR3 contains 13 residues. V lost 4 bases and J lost 1, with 7 bases in between.